This T cell receptor (beta chain) was found in a study of cytomegalovirus exposure and HLA in healthy donors. J was trimmed by 6 bases and V by 4 bases; bases with no gene match: 10. This CDR3 region has 15 residues. Germline V CDR1 and CDR2: SGHTA, FQGNSA. This clone was detected a few times. In the PCR, 60 Vbeta and 13 Jbeta primers were used. Profiling relied on immunoSEQ multiplex PCR, and the TCRdb table lists in-frame clones only, not all of them. The table has around 170,000 clones, around four fifths seen once. The receptor's source is a woman between 25 and 40 years old in good health and CMV-seronegative. The sample was PBMCs. This chain connects TRBV7-2 to TRBJ2-7, with 9 nucleotides matching TRBD1. CDR3 nucleotides: TGTGCCAGCAGCTACACCGCGGGACAGGGTCCCGAGCAGTACTTC. Protein product: CASSYTAGQGPEQYF.